Listed here is a single T cell receptor (beta chain). Sequenced by immunoSEQ multiplex PCR; TCRdb stores in-frame clones only, minus some. The sample lists fewer than 250,000 clones, 86% occurring once. Per the germline V gene, CDR1 is SEHNR and CDR2 is FQNEAQ (reference sequence). The CDR3 consists of 17 residues. V was cut by 4 bases and J by 3 bases, with 19 bases left in between. The sample belongs to a study of blood T cell repertoires in COVID-19. The sequence came from a woman older than 75 with COVID-19, enrolled during active disease. The chain has TRBV7-9 and TRBJ2-1; D may be TRBD2 (5 bases). The sample consisted of peripheral blood. The CDR3 loop reads CASSSPSPGLNYNEQFF. The CDR3 nucleotides are TGTGCCAGCAGCTCCCCGAGCCCCGGACTTAACTACAATGAGCAGTTCTTC.